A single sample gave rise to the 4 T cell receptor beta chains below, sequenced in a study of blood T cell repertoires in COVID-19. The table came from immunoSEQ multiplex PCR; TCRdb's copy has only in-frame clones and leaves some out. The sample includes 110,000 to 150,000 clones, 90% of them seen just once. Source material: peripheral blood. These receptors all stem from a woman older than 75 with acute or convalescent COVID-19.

DNA for the CDR3: TGTGCCAGCAGTGAAGGGACAGCGACTGGGAATCAGCCCCAGCATTTT. Translating gives CASSEGTATGNQPQHF. The chain links TRBV6-1 to TRBJ1-5; the D gene is possibly TRBD1 (6 bases). The CDR3 totals 16 residues. Trimming shortened V by 1 base and J by 4 bases, and 14 bases separated the two germline ends. Germline lookup yields CDR1 MNHNS and CDR2 SASEGT.

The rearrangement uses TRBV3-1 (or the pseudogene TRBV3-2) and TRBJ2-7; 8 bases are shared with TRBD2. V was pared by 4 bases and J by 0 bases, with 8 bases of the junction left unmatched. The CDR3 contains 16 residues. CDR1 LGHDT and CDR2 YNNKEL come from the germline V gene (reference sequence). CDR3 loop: CASSRATSGSSYEQYF. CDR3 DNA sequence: TGTGCCAGCAGCCGAGCCACTAGCGGAAGCTCCTACGAGCAGTACTTC.

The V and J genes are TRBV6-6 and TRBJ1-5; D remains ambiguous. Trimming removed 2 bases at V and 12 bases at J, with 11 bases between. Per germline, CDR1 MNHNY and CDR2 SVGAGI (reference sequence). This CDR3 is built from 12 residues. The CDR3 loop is CASSYSGNSQHF. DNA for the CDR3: TGTGCCAGCAGTTACAGCGGGAACAGCCAGCATTTT.

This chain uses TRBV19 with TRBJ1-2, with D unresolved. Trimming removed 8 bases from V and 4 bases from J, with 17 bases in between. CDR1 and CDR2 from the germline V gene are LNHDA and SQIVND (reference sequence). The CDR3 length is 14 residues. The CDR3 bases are TGTGCCAGTCTCCCTCGAGGGTCGGGCTATGGCTACACCTTC. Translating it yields CASLPRGSGYGYTF.